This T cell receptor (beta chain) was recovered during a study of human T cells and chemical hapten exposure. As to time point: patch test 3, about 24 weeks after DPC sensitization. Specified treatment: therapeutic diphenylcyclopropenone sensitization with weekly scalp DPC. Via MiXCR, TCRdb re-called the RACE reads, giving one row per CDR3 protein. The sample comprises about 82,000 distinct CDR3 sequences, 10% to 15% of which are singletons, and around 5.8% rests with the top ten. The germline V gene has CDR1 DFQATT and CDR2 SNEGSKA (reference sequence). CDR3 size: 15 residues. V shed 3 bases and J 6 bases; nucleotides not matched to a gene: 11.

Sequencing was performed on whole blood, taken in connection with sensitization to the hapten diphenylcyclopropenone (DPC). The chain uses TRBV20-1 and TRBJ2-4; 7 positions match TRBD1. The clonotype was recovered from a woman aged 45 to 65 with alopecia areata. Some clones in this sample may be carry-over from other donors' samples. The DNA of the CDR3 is TGCAGTGCTAGCGCATCTGGGACAGCCGGAAACATTCAGTACTTC. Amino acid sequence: CSASASGTAGNIQYF.